This T cell receptor beta chain was captured by sequencing in a study of T cells after yellow fever vaccination. On the study more broadly: Fractions containing few cells were prepared with SMART-Seq v4 Ultra Low Input.

TCRdb itself ran the 5' RACE reads through MiXCR, one entry per CDR3 protein. The sample lists a few hundred thousand distinct CDR3 sequences, 9.5% to 13% seen once, with less than 20% in the top ten. Study-wide findings and caveats: The study re-detected most primary-vaccination clones after the booster (approximately 97% CD4, around 90% CD8). Peaking on day 5 versus 15, the secondary response was faster but weaker.

In the case of this clonotype: Its antigen remains unidentified.

This TCR was recovered from a man younger than 35 who received the YFV17D yellow fever vaccine. This specimen was PBMCs, taken on the day of the first yellow fever vaccination.

CDR3 residues: CASSFTPAGAYEQYF. In DNA, the CDR3 is TGTGCCAGCAGTTTTACCCCCGCAGGCGCCTACGAGCAGTACTTC. This rearrangement joins TRBV27 to TRBJ2-7; D is ambiguous. This CDR3 region has 15 residues. Looked up from germline, CDR1 is MNHEY and CDR2 is SMNVEV (reference sequence). V was cut by 3 bases and J by 2 bases, with 14 bases left in between.